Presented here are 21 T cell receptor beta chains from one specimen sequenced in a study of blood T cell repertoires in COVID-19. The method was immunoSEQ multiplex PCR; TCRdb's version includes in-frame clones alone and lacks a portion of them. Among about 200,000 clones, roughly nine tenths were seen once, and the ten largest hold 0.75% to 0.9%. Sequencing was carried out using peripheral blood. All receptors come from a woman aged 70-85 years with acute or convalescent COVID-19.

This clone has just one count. The CDR3 loop is CASSYSLIAGEGAFF. The CDR3 region has the DNA TGTGCCAGCAGTTACTCGTTAATAGCGGGGGAGGGAGCTTTCTTT. The chain has TRBV6-6 and TRBJ1-1; TRBD1 might be the D (5 bases). CDR1 is MNHNY, CDR2 SVGAGI, per germline (reference sequence). The CDR3 sequence is 15 residues long. V was cut by 0 bases and J by 10 bases, with 18 bases left in between.

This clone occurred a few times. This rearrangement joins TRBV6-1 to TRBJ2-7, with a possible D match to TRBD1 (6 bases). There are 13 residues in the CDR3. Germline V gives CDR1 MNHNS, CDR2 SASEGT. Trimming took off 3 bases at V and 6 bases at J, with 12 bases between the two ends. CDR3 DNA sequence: TGTGCCAGCAGTGAGACTTACAGGGTCGAGCAGTACTTC. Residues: CASSETYRVEQYF.

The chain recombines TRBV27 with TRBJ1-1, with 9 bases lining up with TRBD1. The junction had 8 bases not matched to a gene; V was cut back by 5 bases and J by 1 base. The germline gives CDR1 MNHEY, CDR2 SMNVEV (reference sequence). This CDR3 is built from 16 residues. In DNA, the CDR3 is TGTGCCAGCAGTCCCCAGACAGGGGGGTGGAACACTGAAGCTTTCTTT. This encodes CASSPQTGGWNTEAFF.

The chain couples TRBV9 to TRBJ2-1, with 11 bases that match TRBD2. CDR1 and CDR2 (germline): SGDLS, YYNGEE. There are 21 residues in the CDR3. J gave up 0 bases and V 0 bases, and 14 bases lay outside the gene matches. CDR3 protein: CASSVANLSGRAPSSYNEQFF. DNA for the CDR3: TGTGCCAGCAGCGTAGCGAACCTTAGCGGGAGGGCCCCTAGCTCCTACAATGAGCAGTTCTTC.

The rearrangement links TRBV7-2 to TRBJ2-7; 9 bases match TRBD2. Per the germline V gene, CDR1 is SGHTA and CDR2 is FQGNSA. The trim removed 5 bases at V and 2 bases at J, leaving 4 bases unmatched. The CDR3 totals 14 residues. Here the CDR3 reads CASSLSGSAYEQYF. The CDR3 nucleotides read TGTGCCAGCAGCCTTAGCGGGAGTGCCTACGAGCAGTACTTC.

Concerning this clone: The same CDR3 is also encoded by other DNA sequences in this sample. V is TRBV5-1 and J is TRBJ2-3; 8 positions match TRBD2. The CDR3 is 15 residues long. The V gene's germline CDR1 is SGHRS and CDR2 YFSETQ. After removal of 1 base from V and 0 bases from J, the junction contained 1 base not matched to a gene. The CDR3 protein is CASSLSSGSTDTQYF. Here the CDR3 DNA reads TGCGCCAGCAGCTTGTCTAGCGGGAGCACAGATACGCAGTATTTT. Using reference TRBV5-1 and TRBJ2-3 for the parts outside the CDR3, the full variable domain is KAGVTQTPRYLIKTRGQQVTLSCSPISGHRSVSWYQQTPGQGLQFLFEYFSETQRNKGNFPGRFSGRQFSNSRSEMNVSTLELGDSALYLCASSLSSGSTDTQYFGPGTRLTVL.

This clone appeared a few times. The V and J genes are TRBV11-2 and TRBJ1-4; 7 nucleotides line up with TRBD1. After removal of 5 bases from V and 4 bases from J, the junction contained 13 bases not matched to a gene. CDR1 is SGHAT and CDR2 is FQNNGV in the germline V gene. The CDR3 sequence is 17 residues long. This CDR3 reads CASSQVTGARGNEKLFF. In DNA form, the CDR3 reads TGTGCCAGCAGCCAAGTCACAGGGGCGCGGGGTAATGAAAAACTGTTTTTT.

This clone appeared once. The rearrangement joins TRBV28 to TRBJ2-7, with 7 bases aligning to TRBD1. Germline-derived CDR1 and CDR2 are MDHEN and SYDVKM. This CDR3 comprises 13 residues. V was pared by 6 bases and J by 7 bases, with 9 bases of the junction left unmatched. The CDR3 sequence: CASRGTVRGEQYF. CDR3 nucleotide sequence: TGTGCCAGCAGGGGGACAGTGAGGGGTGAGCAGTACTTC.

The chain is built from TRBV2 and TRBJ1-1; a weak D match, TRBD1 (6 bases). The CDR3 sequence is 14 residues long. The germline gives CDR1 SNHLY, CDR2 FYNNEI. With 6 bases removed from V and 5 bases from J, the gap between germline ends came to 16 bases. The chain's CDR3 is CASSVTGTRTEAFF. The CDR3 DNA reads TGTGCCAGCAGCGTTACAGGGACGAGGACTGAAGCTTTCTTT.

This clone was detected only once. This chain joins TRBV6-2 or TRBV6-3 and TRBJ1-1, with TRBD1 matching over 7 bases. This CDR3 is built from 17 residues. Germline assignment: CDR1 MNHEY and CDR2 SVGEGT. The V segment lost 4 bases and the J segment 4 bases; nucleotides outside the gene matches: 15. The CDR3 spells CASSFGTGDPSRTEAFF. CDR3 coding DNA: TGTGCCAGCAGTTTTGGTACAGGGGATCCGTCCCGCACTGAAGCTTTCTTT.

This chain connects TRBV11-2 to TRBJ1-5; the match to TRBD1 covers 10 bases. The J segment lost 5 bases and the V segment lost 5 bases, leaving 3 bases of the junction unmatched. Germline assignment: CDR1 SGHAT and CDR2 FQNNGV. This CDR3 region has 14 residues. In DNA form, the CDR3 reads TGTGCCAGCAGCCCCGACAGGGGGCATCAGCCCCAGCATTTT. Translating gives CASSPDRGHQPQHF.

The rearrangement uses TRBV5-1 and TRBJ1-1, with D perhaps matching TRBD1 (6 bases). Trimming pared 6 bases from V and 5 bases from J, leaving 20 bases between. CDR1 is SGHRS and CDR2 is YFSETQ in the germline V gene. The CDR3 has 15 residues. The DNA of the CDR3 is TGCGCCAGCAACGTAGCGGGGGGCAAAAGGACTGAAGCTTTCTTT. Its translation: CASNVAGGKRTEAFF. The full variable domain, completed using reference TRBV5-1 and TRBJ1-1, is KAGVTQTPRYLIKTRGQQVTLSCSPISGHRSVSWYQQTPGQGLQFLFEYFSETQRNKGNFPGRFSGRQFSNSRSEMNVSTLELGDSALYLCASNVAGGKRTEAFFGQGTRLTVV.

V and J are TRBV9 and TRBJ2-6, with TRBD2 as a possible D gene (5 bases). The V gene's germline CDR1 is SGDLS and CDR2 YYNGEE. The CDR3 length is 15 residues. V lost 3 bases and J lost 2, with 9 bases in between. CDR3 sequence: CASSGLGAGANVLTF. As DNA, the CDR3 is TGTGCCAGCAGCGGCCTCGGGGCTGGGGCCAACGTCCTGACTTTC.

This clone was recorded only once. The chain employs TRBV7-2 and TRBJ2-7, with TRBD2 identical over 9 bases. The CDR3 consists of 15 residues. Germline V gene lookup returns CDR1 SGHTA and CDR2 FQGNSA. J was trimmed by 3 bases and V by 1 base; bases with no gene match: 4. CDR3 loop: CASSLVGREGYEQYF. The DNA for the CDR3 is TGTGCCAGCAGCTTAGTTGGGCGGGAGGGCTACGAGCAGTACTTC.

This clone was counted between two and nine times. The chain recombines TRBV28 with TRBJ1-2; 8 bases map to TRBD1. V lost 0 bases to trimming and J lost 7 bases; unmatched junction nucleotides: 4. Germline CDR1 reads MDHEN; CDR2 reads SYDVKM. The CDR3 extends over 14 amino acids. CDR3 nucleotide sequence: TGTGCCAGCAGTTTATGGGGGACAGGCAGTGGCTACACCTTC. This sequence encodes CASSLWGTGSGYTF.

CDR3 sequence (DNA): TGTGCCAGTAGTGTTAGCGGGAGAGGCTCCTACGAGCAGTACTTC. It is translated as CASSVSGRGSYEQYF. The rearrangement joins TRBV19 to TRBJ2-7; 9 positions match TRBD2. The V gene end was trimmed by 5 bases and the J gene end by 0 bases; junction bases not matched to a gene: 5. From germline, CDR1 is LNHDA and CDR2 SQIVND (reference sequence). This CDR3 spans 15 amino acids.

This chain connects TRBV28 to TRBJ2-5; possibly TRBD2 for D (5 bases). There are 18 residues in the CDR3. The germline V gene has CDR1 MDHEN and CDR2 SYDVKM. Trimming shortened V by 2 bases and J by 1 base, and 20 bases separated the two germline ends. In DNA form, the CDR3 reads TGTGCCAGCAGTTTAATAGTTGGCAGATCGGGAAGCCAAGAGACCCAGTACTTC. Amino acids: CASSLIVGRSGSQETQYF.

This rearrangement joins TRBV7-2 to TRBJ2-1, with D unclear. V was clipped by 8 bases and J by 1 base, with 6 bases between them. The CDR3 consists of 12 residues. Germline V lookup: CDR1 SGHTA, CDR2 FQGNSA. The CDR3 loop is CASGISYNEQFF. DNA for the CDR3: TGTGCCAGCGGCATATCCTACAATGAGCAGTTCTTC.

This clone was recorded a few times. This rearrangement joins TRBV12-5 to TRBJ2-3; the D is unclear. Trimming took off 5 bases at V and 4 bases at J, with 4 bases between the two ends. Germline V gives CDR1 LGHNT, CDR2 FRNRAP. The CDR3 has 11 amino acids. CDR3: CASGLSDTQYF. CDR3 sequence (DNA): TGTGCTAGTGGTCTCTCAGATACGCAGTATTTT.

CDR3 sequence (DNA): TGCGCCAGCAGTGGGCAGGGGGGCGAAAAACTGTTTTTT. The encoded protein is CASSGQGGEKLFF. J is TRBJ1-4 and V is TRBV10-2; 7 bases match TRBD1. CDR3 length equals 13 residues. Germline V gene data show CDR1 as WSHSY and CDR2 as SAAADI. The ends lost 4 bases at V and 8 bases at J; junction bases unmatched: 4.

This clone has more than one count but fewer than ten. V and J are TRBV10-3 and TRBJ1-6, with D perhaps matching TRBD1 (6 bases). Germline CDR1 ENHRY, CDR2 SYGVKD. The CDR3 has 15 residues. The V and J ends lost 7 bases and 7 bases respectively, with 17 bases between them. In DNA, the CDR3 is TGTGCCATCAAGAAACAGGGAGCGGGAAATTCACCCCTCCACTTT. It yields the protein CAIKKQGAGNSPLHF.